The rows below give T cell receptor beta chains drawn from one sample of a study of cytomegalovirus exposure and HLA in healthy donors. The repertoire was sequenced with immunoSEQ multiplex PCR; TCRdb's copy has only in-frame clones and lacks some. The sample contains approximately 150,000 clones, 82% of which appear only once. Sequencing was carried out using PBMCs. All receptors come from a male donor in good health and CMV-seronegative. CDR3s include the opening cysteine and the closing phenylalanine or tryptophan. D genes are given only for firm matches. Some rows have no size entry. The others give once, few or many, or a class for an expanded clone.

>TRBD1|TRBV30|-|TRBJ1-1
CAWSRRDRRDMGFF
TGTGCCTGGAGTAGGCGGGACAGGAGGGACATGGGTTTCTTT
>-|TRBV30|-|TRBJ2-7
CAWSVSGILTGEQYF
TGTGCCTGGAGTGTTAGTGGGATCCTTACGGGGGAGCAGTACTTC
>TRBD2|TRBV28|-|TRBJ2-3
CASSLLAGVSTDTQYF
TGTGCCAGCAGTTTACTAGCGGGAGTATCAACGGATACGCAGTATTTT
>-|TRBV4-1|-|TRBJ1-1
CASSQQNTEAFF
TGCGCCAGCAGCCAACAGAACACTGAAGCTTTCTTT
>TRBD1|TRBV6-4|-|TRBJ2-5
CASSDSRDRGPQYF
TGTGCCAGCAGTGACTCGAGGGACAGGGGGCCCCAGTACTTC
>-|TRBV4-1|-|TRBJ2-5
CASSPIGGLETQYF
TGCGCCAGCAGCCCAATTGGGGGCTTGGAGACCCAGTACTTC
>TRBD1|TRBV27|-|TRBJ1-1
CASSANAGTGEAFF
TGTGCCAGCAGTGCCAACGCCGGGACAGGGGAAGCTTTCTTT
>TRBD2|TRBV30|-|TRBJ2-5
CAWELGLAAFGYQETQYF
TGTGCCTGGGAACTTGGTCTAGCGGCGTTCGGGTACCAAGAGACCCAGTACTTC
>TRBD2|TRBV7-3|-|TRBJ2-7
CASSPRSGRVGEQYF
TGTGCCAGCAGCCCCCGTAGCGGGAGGGTCGGGGAGCAGTACTTC
>-|TRBV7-2|-|TRBJ2-1
CASSPQTYNEQFF
TGTGCCAGCAGCCCTCAGACTTACAATGAGCAGTTCTTC
>TRBD1|TRBV6-6|-|TRBJ1-2
CACRTGGEGYTF
TGTGCCTGCCGGACAGGGGGGGAAGGCTACACCTTC
>-|TRBV25-1|-|TRBJ2-7
CASMNSYEQYF
TGTGCCAGCATGAACAGCTACGAGCAGTACTTC
>TRBD2|TRBV28|-|TRBJ2-1
CASSSSGSSYNEQFF
TGTGCCAGCAGCTCTAGCGGGAGTTCCTACAATGAGCAGTTCTTC
>TRBD2|TRBV6-5|-|TRBJ2-7
CASSLTSGSGREQYF
TGTGCCAGCAGCCTCACTAGCGGGAGTGGAAGAGAGCAGTACTTC
>-|TRBV11-2|-|TRBJ2-1
CASRATRAYNEQFF
TGTGCCAGCAGGGCGACCCGGGCCTACAATGAGCAGTTCTTC
>-|TRBV7-9|-|TRBJ1-2
CASSLGGGTARNYGYTF
TGTGCCAGCAGCTTAGGCGGGGGTACGGCTAGGAACTATGGCTACACCTTC
>TRBD1|TRBV30|-|TRBJ1-1
CAWSFQTGMNTEAFF
TGTGCCTGGAGTTTTCAGACAGGGATGAACACTGAAGCTTTCTTT
>TRBD2|TRBV11-3|-|TRBJ2-7
CASGLAGGEQYF
TGTGCCAGCGGACTAGCGGGAGGCGAGCAGTACTTC
>-|TRBV29-1|-|TRBJ2-1
CSVGRRGEDEQFF
TGCAGCGTGGGACGGCGAGGGGAGGATGAGCAGTTCTTC
>TRBD1|TRBV5-4|-|TRBJ1-4
CASSDQGAGKLFF
TGTGCCAGCAGCGATCAGGGGGCGGGTAAACTGTTTTTT
>-|TRBV5-1|once|TRBJ1-1
CASSLAAGTPPTEAFF
TGCGCCAGCAGCTTGGCCGCGGGAACACCGCCCACTGAAGCTTTCTTT
>-|TRBV6-1|few|TRBJ2-5
CASSGFIEETQYF
TGTGCCAGCAGTGGTTTTATTGAAGAGACCCAGTACTTC
>-|TRBV9|-|TRBJ1-5
CASSLGSSNQPQHF
TGTGCCAGCAGCCTCGGGAGTAGCAATCAGCCCCAGCATTTT
>TRBD2|TRBV13|-|TRBJ2-1
CASSPGTSAYNEQFF
TGTGCCAGCAGTCCCGGGACTAGCGCGTACAATGAGCAGTTCTTC
>-|TRBV15|-|TRBJ1-5
CATSRDWGLSKSGPQHF
TGTGCCACCAGCAGAGATTGGGGGCTGAGCAAGTCAGGGCCCCAGCATTTT
>TRBD2|TRBV7-2|-|TRBJ2-1
CASSILAGGEQFF
TGTGCCAGCAGCATACTAGCGGGAGGGGAGCAGTTCTTC
>-|TRBV5-1|-|TRBJ2-5
CASREGRVRETQYF
TGCGCCAGCAGGGAGGGCCGAGTGCGCGAGACCCAGTACTTC
>-|TRBV2|-|TRBJ1-4
CASDPETATNEKLFF
TGTGCCAGCGACCCCGAGACTGCAACTAATGAAAAACTGTTTTTT
>TRBD1|TRBV6-5|-|TRBJ2-2
CASSGDREEDGELFF
TGTGCCAGCAGTGGGGACAGGGAGGAGGACGGGGAGCTGTTTTTT
>TRBD1|TRBV27|-|TRBJ1-2
CASSLSQGAWGYTF
TGTGCCAGCAGTTTGTCACAGGGGGCCTGGGGCTACACCTTC
>TRBD1|TRBV5-6|-|TRBJ2-7
CASSYGSTGGIYEQYF
TGTGCCAGCAGCTACGGATCGACAGGGGGCATCTACGAGCAGTACTTC
>-|TRBV2|few|TRBJ1-1
CASRPLGAEAFF
TGTGCCAGCCGACCGCTAGGGGCTGAAGCTTTCTTT
>TRBD1|TRBV27|-|TRBJ2-3
CASSPQGDTQYF
TGTGCCAGCAGCCCACAGGGGGATACGCAGTATTTT
>-|TRBV7-2|-|TRBJ1-4
CASSKQGATNEKLFF
TGTGCCAGCAGCAAACAGGGTGCAACTAATGAAAAACTGTTTTTT